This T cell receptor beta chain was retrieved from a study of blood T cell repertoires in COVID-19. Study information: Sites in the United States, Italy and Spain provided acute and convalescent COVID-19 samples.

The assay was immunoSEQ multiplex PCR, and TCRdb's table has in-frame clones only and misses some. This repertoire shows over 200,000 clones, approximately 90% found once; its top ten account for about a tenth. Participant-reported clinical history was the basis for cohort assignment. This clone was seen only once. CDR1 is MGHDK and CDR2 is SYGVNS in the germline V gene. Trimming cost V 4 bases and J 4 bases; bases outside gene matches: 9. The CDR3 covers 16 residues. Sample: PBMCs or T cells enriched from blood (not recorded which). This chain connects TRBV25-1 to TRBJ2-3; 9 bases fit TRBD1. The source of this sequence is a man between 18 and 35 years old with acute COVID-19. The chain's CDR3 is CASSGTGTGMSDTQYF. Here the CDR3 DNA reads TGTGCCAGCAGTGGGACCGGGACAGGGATGTCAGATACGCAGTATTTT.